This TCR beta chain appears in the sequencing data of a study of blood T cell repertoires in COVID-19. Study-level background: T cells, B-cell-depleted T cells, or PBMCs provided the cDNA or gDNA that served as material.

Per the original data handling: Reference gene primer amplification in the assay estimated nucleated cell counts. Assay: immunoSEQ multiplex PCR; the TCRdb copy retains only in-frame clones and omits some. Clone size and the V and J calls come from that table; the DNA yielded D and trimming. The sample has around 80,000 clones, 82% seen once. The CDR3 has 14 residues. With 5 bases removed from V and 8 bases from J, the gap between germline ends came to 17 bases. Germline lookup yields CDR1 SGHAT and CDR2 FQNNGV. Sequenced sample: peripheral blood. The sequence was obtained from a man in his sixties with acute or convalescent COVID-19. The chain uses TRBV11-2 and TRBJ2-3, with D possibly being TRBD1 (5 bases). In DNA, the CDR3 is TGTGCCAGCAGCACCCCCTTATGGCAGGGTACGCAGTATTTT. It translates to CASSTPLWQGTQYF. The full variable domain, rest sourced from reference TRBV11-2 and TRBJ2-3, is EAGVAQSPRYKIIEKRQSVAFWCNPISGHATLYWYQQILGQGPKLLIQFQNNGVVDDSQLPKDRFSAERLKGVDSTLKIQPAKLEDSAVYLCASSTPLWQGTQYFGPGTRLTVL.